The 8 T cell receptor beta chains listed next were all sequenced from one sample in a study of T cells in Graves' hyperthyroidism and ophthalmopathy. Authors of the study amplified TCR beta CDR3 regions from RNA transcripts. During a first-round RT-PCR of the TCR CDR3, the HTBI primer set was used. MiXCR was run by TCRdb on the multiplex PCR reads, yielding one entry per CDR3 protein. The repertoire holds nearly 750,000 distinct CDR3 sequences, with roughly 32% as singletons. Input material: blood. The receptors here all came from a woman in her thirties or forties with Graves' hyperthyroidism.

This clonotype was seen only once. At one boundary the junction diverges from the germline segment, which might be a read error. The chain uses TRBV6-1 and TRBJ1-3; 7 bases fit TRBD1. The germline V gene has CDR1 MNHNS and CDR2 SASEGT. This CDR3 is 15 amino acids long. The CDR3 loop is CASKGTETAGSTIYF. The CDR3, as DNA: TGTGCCAGCAAGGGGACAGAGACCGCTGGAAGCACCATATATTTT.

In this sample, this clonotype turned up many times. The chain employs TRBV25-1 and TRBJ2-5; 11 nucleotides line up with TRBD2. The V and J ends lost 4 bases and 5 bases, in that order; junction bases with no gene match: 9. Per the germline V gene, CDR1 is MGHDK and CDR2 is SYGVNS. The CDR3 is 16 residues long. The CDR3 nucleotides are TGTGCCAGCAGTGGGACTAGCGGGTTTCCGATCGAGACCCAGTACTTC. This translates into CASSGTSGFPIETQYF. Together with reference TRBV25-1 and TRBJ2-5, the CDR3 gives the full variable domain: EADIYQTPRYLVIGTGKKITLECSQTMGHDKMYWYQQDPGMELHLIHYSYGVNSTEKGDLSSESTVSRIRTEHFPLTLESARPSHTSQYLCASSGTSGFPIETQYFGPGTRLLVL.

This clonotype appeared a few times. V and J are TRBV7-9 and TRBJ2-5; possibly TRBD2 for D (5 bases). Trimming stripped 5 bases from V and 1 base from J, with 17 bases between. The length of the CDR3 is 16 residues. Germline V gives CDR1 SEHNR, CDR2 FQNEAQ (reference sequence). The CDR3 DNA sequence: TGTGCCAGCAGCCGCGGACTCGCGGACGCCCAAGAGACCCAGTACTTC. Translated, it gives CASSRGLADAQETQYF.

This clonotype was detected only once. The junction and the germline gene differ at one end; a read error may be behind it. Here the CDR3 reads CASSQDGAGANTEAFF. Written as DNA, the CDR3 is TGTGCCAGCAGCCAAGATGGGGCAGGGGCGAACACTGAAGCTTTCTTT. This chain uses TRBV10-2 with TRBJ1-1; weak D call: TRBD1 (6 bases). The CDR3 runs to 16 residues. Germline V gene sequence: CDR1 WSHSY, CDR2 SAAADI.

The chain combines TRBV6-5 with TRBJ1-2; 7 positions match TRBD1. CDR3 size: 13 residues. Germline V gene lookup returns CDR1 MNHEY and CDR2 SVGAGI. Trimming took 5 bases from V and 6 from J; bases not matched to a gene: 6. CDR3 in DNA: TGTGCCAGCAGTGAAGAGGGACAGAATGGCTACACCTTC. This codes for CASSEEGQNGYTF.

Ten or more counts support this clonotype. The V call is TRBV20-1, the J call TRBJ2-5; 7 bases are a match to TRBD1. There are 16 residues in the CDR3. Germline V gene data show CDR1 as DFQATT and CDR2 as SNEGSKA (reference sequence). V dropped 0 bases and J dropped 5; count of bases not matched to a gene: 12. The CDR3 DNA sequence: TGCAGTGCTAGAGACCCACATGGGACAGCGTACGAGACCCAGTACTTC. Its translation is CSARDPHGTAYETQYF.

This chain joins TRBV7-9 and TRBJ2-6; the match to TRBD2 covers 7 bases. Germline lookup yields CDR1 SEHNR and CDR2 FQNEAQ (reference sequence). The CDR3 runs to 16 residues. V gave up 5 bases and J gave up 0 bases; unmatched junction bases: 4. This CDR3 is CASSPSGSSGANVLTF. The CDR3 nucleotides are TGTGCCAGCAGCCCTAGCGGAAGCTCTGGGGCCAACGTCCTGACTTTC.

This clonotype has only a few counts. The chain has TRBV7-2 and TRBJ1-1; D remains ambiguous. The germline gives CDR1 SGHTA, CDR2 FQGNSA. The CDR3 is 11 residues long. V lost 5 bases and J lost 10, with 11 bases in between. This chain's CDR3 is CASSQSGGAFF. As DNA, the CDR3 is TGTGCCAGCAGCCAATCCGGAGGAGCTTTCTTT.